The 32 T cell receptor beta chains below come from one sample, sequenced in a study of blood T cell repertoires in COVID-19. Data came from immunoSEQ multiplex PCR; TCRdb stores just in-frame clones and leaves some out. The table has about 200,000 clones, 65% to 90% seen once; the top ten hold 3.5% to 4.5%. Sequencing was carried out using peripheral blood. The receptors here all came from a man aged 50-59 years with acute or convalescent COVID-19.

This clone occurred once. The chain couples TRBV5-4 to TRBJ2-7, with 11 bases matching TRBD2. Per the germline V gene, CDR1 is SGHNT and CDR2 is YYREEE (reference sequence). Germline trimming cut 0 bases from V and 3 bases from J; bases unmatched to any gene: 2. The CDR3 totals 15 residues. The CDR3 DNA follows: TGTGCCAGCAGCTTGGGACTAGCGGGGTACTACGAGCAGTACTTC. Residues: CASSLGLAGYYEQYF. The entire variable domain, with the rest obtained from reference TRBV5-4 and TRBJ2-7, is as follows: ETGVTQSPTHLIKTRGQQVTLRCSSQSGHNTVSWYQQALGQGPQFIFQYYREEENGRGNFPPRFSGLQFPNYSSELNVNALELDDSALYLCASSLGLAGYYEQYFGPGTRLTVT.

The chain links TRBV5-1 to TRBJ2-5; 10 bases line up with TRBD1. From germline, CDR1 is SGHRS and CDR2 YFSETQ. The CDR3 runs to 14 residues. The ends lost 3 bases at V and 4 bases at J; junction bases unmatched: 3. The CDR3 region has the DNA TGCGCCAGCAGCTCAGGACAGGGGGGAGAGACCCAGTACTTC. It yields the protein CASSSGQGGETQYF.

V gene TRBV18 combines with J gene TRBJ1-5; the D gene is possibly TRBD1 (6 bases). Germline V gene data show CDR1 as KGHSH and CDR2 as LQKENI. V was trimmed by 2 bases and J by 8 bases, leaving 13 bases between them. The CDR3 is 14 residues long. In nucleotides, the CDR3 is TGTGCCAGCTCACCAAAGGGACAAGACAAGCCCCAGCATTTT. Translating gives CASSPKGQDKPQHF.

The CDR3 spells CASSRERSDYTGELFF. CDR3 nucleotide sequence: TGTGCCAGCAGCCGTGAGAGGAGCGATTACACCGGGGAGCTGTTTTTT. The J gene is TRBJ2-2, the V gene TRBV21-1; the table calls TRBD2, which could not be checked here. TRBV21-1 is designated a pseudogene. This CDR3 has 16 residues.

This chain uses TRBV6-5 with TRBJ1-2; D not resolved. V dropped 2 bases and J dropped 7 bases, with 11 bases sitting between them. The CDR3 is 13 amino acids. Germline V gives CDR1 MNHEY, CDR2 SVGAGI. The CDR3 sequence: CASSYRRGGGYTF. The CDR3 DNA reads TGTGCCAGCAGTTACCGTAGAGGAGGTGGCTACACCTTC.

The chain has TRBV21-1 and TRBJ2-1; the DNA was not used to check the table's D call, TRBD1. TRBV21-1 is a listed pseudogene. This CDR3 is built from 16 residues. This CDR3 reads CASSRGVGAPYNEQFF. The CDR3 DNA is TGTGCCAGCAGCCGTGGGGTGGGGGCCCCCTACAATGAGCAGTTCTTC.

The chain is built from TRBV14 and TRBJ2-2; D unresolved. Per germline, CDR1 SGHDN and CDR2 FVKESK. The CDR3 contains 16 residues. The ends were cut back, 4 bases at V and 5 bases at J, with 17 bases in the middle. CDR3 residues: CASSPPGGSRTGELFF. In DNA form, the CDR3 reads TGTGCCAGCAGCCCCCCCGGTGGGTCGCGGACCGGGGAGCTGTTTTTT.

The genes are TRBV7-3 and TRBJ1-6, with 7 positions matching TRBD1. V trimming: 4 bases; J trimming: 12 bases; junction bases outside the gene matches: 6. Germline loops: CDR1 SGHTA, CDR2 FQGTGA. This CDR3 has 13 amino acids. Here the CDR3 reads CASSSSGGLPLHF. The CDR3 region has the DNA TGTGCCAGCAGCTCCTCAGGGGGGCTACCCCTCCACTTT.

The chain recombines TRBV6-2 or TRBV6-3 with TRBJ2-6; D is uncertain. This CDR3 is built from 14 residues. Germline lookup yields CDR1 MNHEY and CDR2 SVGEGT. Trimming cost V 4 bases and J 0 bases, with 4 bases left between them. The CDR3 sequence is CASSFYSGANVLTF. DNA for the CDR3: TGTGCCAGCAGTTTTTACTCTGGGGCCAACGTCCTGACTTTC.

The table lists this clone with a count of one. CDR3 loop: CATSEPRDRVSLRYYGYTF. Written as DNA, the CDR3 is TGTGCCACCAGTGAGCCCCGGGACAGGGTCAGTCTAAGATACTATGGCTACACCTTC. This chain links TRBV24-1 with TRBJ1-2; 9 bases line up with TRBD1. Germline CDR1 reads KGHDR; CDR2 reads SFDVKD. The CDR3 contains 19 residues. The ends lost 4 bases at V and 3 bases at J; junction bases unmatched: 17.

This sequence joins TRBV18 and TRBJ2-7; TRBD1 matches at 7 bases. This CDR3 region has 12 residues. Per the germline V gene, CDR1 is KGHSH and CDR2 is LQKENI. The trim removed 6 bases at V and 5 bases at J, leaving 4 bases unmatched. This chain's CDR3 is CASSPTGDEQYF. The CDR3 bases are TGTGCCAGCTCCCCAACAGGGGACGAGCAGTACTTC.

The chain uses TRBV2 and TRBJ2-2, with TRBD2 matching over 8 bases. Per germline, CDR1 SNHLY and CDR2 FYNNEI. The CDR3 covers 13 residues. J gave up 1 base and V 10 bases, and 2 bases lay outside the gene matches. CDR3 sequence (DNA): TGTGCCACCGGGGGGGAGAACACCGGGGAGCTGTTTTTT. Translating it yields CATGGENTGELFF.

This chain connects TRBV7-9 to TRBJ2-1; TRBD2 agrees at 10 bases. V lost 2 bases, J lost 15 bases, and 4 bases stayed unmatched. CDR1 SEHNR and CDR2 FQNEAQ come from the germline V gene (reference sequence). The CDR3 has 12 amino acids. CDR3 sequence reads: CASSLPAGGPFF. DNA for the CDR3: TGTGCCAGCAGCTTACCAGCGGGGGGGCCGTTCTTC. Full variable domain (outside the CDR3, taken from reference TRBV7-9 and TRBJ2-1): DTGVSQNPRHKITKRGQNVTFRCDPISEHNRLYWYRQTLGQGPEFLTYFQNEAQLEKSRLLSDRFSAERPKGSFSTLEIQRTEQGDSAMYLCASSLPAGGPFFGPGTRLTVL.

V gene TRBV6-5 combines with J gene TRBJ1-2; D may be TRBD1 (6 bases). Per the germline V gene, CDR1 is MNHEY and CDR2 is SVGAGI. The germline V and J ends were trimmed by 4 bases and 2 bases, with 14 bases remaining between them. CDR3 length equals 15 residues. CDR3 region: CASSLGGGANYGYTF. The CDR3 coding sequence is TGTGCCAGCAGTTTGGGAGGGGGGGCCAACTATGGCTACACCTTC.

V is TRBV19 and J is TRBJ1-5; 8 bases fit TRBD1. Germline assignment: CDR1 LNHDA and CDR2 SQIVND (reference sequence). The V and J ends lost 5 bases and 6 bases, in that order; junction bases with no gene match: 9. This CDR3 contains 15 residues. CDR3 in DNA: TGTGCCAGTAGTGTCAGGGGGCTGGTGGGTCAGCCCCAGCATTTT. This sequence encodes CASSVRGLVGQPQHF.

The chain has TRBV10-3 and TRBJ2-1; 8 nucleotides align to TRBD2. The V gene's germline CDR1 is ENHRY and CDR2 SYGVKD. There are 14 residues in the CDR3. V shed 10 bases and J 5 bases; nucleotides not matched to a gene: 10. CDR3 DNA sequence: TGTGCCACCATCCCGGGACTAGGTCACAATGAGCAGTTCTTC. This codes for CATIPGLGHNEQFF.

This clone was detected only once. The rearrangement joins TRBV9 to TRBJ2-5; D is perhaps TRBD1 (6 bases). The V end lost 4 bases, the J end lost 5 bases, and 15 bases lay between the germline ends. Germline loops: CDR1 SGDLS, CDR2 YYNGEE. The CDR3 is made up of 14 amino acids. The CDR3 bases are TGTGCCAGCAGCACTCAGGGGAATCGCGAGACCCAGTACTTC. Protein: CASSTQGNRETQYF. Drawing the rest from reference TRBV9 and TRBJ2-5, the complete variable domain is DSGVTQTPKHLITATGQRVTLRCSPRSGDLSVYWYQQSLDQGLQFLIQYYNGEERAKGNILERFSAQQFPDLHSELNLSSLELGDSALYFCASSTQGNRETQYFGPGTRLLVL.

The chain employs TRBV5-1 and TRBJ1-4; possible D gene TRBD1, 5 bases. The germline CDR1 and CDR2 sequences are SGHRS and YFSETQ. Deletions cut 4 bases from V and 2 bases from J, with 15 bases between. The CDR3 totals 16 residues. CDR3 sequence (DNA): TGCGCCAGCAGCCCGGAACCCAGGGCGACTAATGAAAAACTGTTTTTT. It specifies CASSPEPRATNEKLFF. Complete variable domain (other parts from reference TRBV5-1 and TRBJ1-4): KAGVTQTPRYLIKTRGQQVTLSCSPISGHRSVSWYQQTPGQGLQFLFEYFSETQRNKGNFPGRFSGRQFSNSRSEMNVSTLELGDSALYLCASSPEPRATNEKLFFGSGTQLSVL.

The gene calls are TRBV11-2 and TRBJ2-1; no firm D call. CDR3 length: 14 amino acids. Germline-derived CDR1 and CDR2 are SGHAT and FQNNGV. The V and J ends lost 6 bases and 5 bases respectively, with 14 bases between them. CDR3 DNA: TGTGCCAGCAGTCCGCTCTCACTGGACAATGAGCAGTTCTTC. It specifies CASSPLSLDNEQFF.

The V call is TRBV18, the J call TRBJ2-2; unclear D gene. The CDR3 has 16 residues. Germline V CDR1 and CDR2: KGHSH, LQKENI. V gave up 1 base and J gave up 1 base, with 10 bases separating them. The CDR3 region is CASSPRAQLNTGELFF. Written as DNA, the CDR3 is TGTGCCAGCTCACCACGCGCGCAACTGAACACCGGGGAGCTGTTTTTT.

This clone occurred once. CDR3 region: CASSYAPGATEAFF. The CDR3 DNA reads as TGTGCCAGCAGTTACGCTCCAGGGGCCACTGAAGCTTTCTTT. J is TRBJ1-1 and V is TRBV6-5; tentative D call: TRBD1 (6 bases). The germline CDR1 and CDR2 sequences are MNHEY and SVGAGI. The CDR3 runs to 14 residues. V lost 2 bases, J lost 4 bases, and 11 bases lay in between.

The table lists this clone with a count of one. The chain carries TRBV19 and TRBJ1-1; weak D call: TRBD1 (5 bases). V was pared by 3 bases and J by 3 bases, with 17 bases between. The CDR3 has 16 residues. The germline CDR1 and CDR2 sequences are LNHDA and SQIVND (reference sequence). CDR3: CASSIIFREFYTEAFF. CDR3 bases: TGTGCCAGTAGTATCATATTCAGGGAATTCTACACTGAAGCTTTCTTT.

The chain couples TRBV5-1 to TRBJ1-1; TRBD1 is a possible D gene (5 bases). V lost 2 bases to trimming and J lost 3 bases, with 8 bases between them. This CDR3 contains 13 residues. Germline V gene lookup returns CDR1 SGHRS and CDR2 YFSETQ. The CDR3 reads CASSFGGDTEAFF. In DNA form, the CDR3 reads TGCGCCAGCAGCTTCGGGGGAGACACTGAAGCTTTCTTT.

This chain connects TRBV29-1 to TRBJ2-5; 10 positions match TRBD2. V shed 7 bases, J shed 5 bases, and the junction held 19 bases outside the gene matches. The CDR3 sequence is 17 residues long. Germline CDR1 SQVTM, CDR2 ANQGSEA. CDR3 DNA sequence: TGCAGCGCCACGCCTAGCGGGGGCCCCCGTAATTGGGAGACCCAGTACTTC. As protein: CSATPSGGPRNWETQYF.

The chain joins TRBV5-5 to TRBJ1-2; perhaps TRBD1 as D (6 bases). The CDR3 consists of 13 residues. Germline loops: CDR1 SGHKS, CDR2 YYEKEE (reference sequence). V was shortened by 4 bases and J by 2 bases, with 9 bases between the two germline ends. CDR3 sequence (DNA): TGTGCCAGCAGCAGTCAGGGGAACTATGGCTACACCTTC. This sequence encodes CASSSQGNYGYTF.

The J gene is TRBJ1-1, the V gene TRBV5-6, with a possible D match to TRBD1 (5 bases). The CDR3 has 14 residues. The V and J ends lost 1 base and 6 bases respectively, with 13 bases between them. Looked up from germline, CDR1 is SGHDT and CDR2 is YYEEEE. CDR3 amino acids: CASSLIGAGAEAFF. The CDR3, as DNA: TGTGCCAGCAGCTTGATAGGGGCTGGCGCTGAAGCTTTCTTT.

V and J are TRBV6-1 and TRBJ2-7; D gene ambiguous. V dropped 2 bases and J dropped 1 base, with 6 bases sitting between them. This CDR3 region has 13 residues. Per germline, CDR1 MNHNS and CDR2 SASEGT. For the CDR3, the DNA is TGTGCCAGCAGTGAACCCGAGTCCTACGAGCAGTACTTC. Protein product: CASSEPESYEQYF.

The chain uses TRBV30 and TRBJ2-3, with D possibly TRBD1 on 6 matching bases. The CDR3 is 17 amino acids. Germline V gene data show CDR1 as GTSNPN and CDR2 as SVGIG (reference sequence). V shed 5 bases and J shed 0 bases, with 21 bases lying between them. The CDR3 DNA reads as TGTGCCTGGGGACGGAAACCTACAGGGACGAGCACAGATACGCAGTATTTT. Its protein is CAWGRKPTGTSTDTQYF.

The rearrangement uses TRBV6-5 and TRBJ1-2; TRBD1 might be the D (5 bases). This CDR3 spans 14 amino acids. Germline values: CDR1 MNHEY, CDR2 SVGAGI. The V end was cut by 8 bases, the J end by 7 bases, with 20 bases between. The DNA of the CDR3 is TGTGCCAGCCGAGGGAGCGGGACCTCGGGTGGCTACACCTTC. It encodes CASRGSGTSGGYTF.

This chain connects TRBV6-6 to TRBJ2-7, with TRBD1 identical over 7 bases. Germline CDR1 and CDR2: MNHNY and SVGAGI (reference sequence). The CDR3 length is 15 residues. The J segment lost 0 bases and the V segment lost 6 bases, leaving 8 bases of the junction unmatched. The CDR3 protein is CASSLGTVSSYEQYF. The CDR3 region has the DNA TGTGCCAGCAGCCTTGGGACAGTTAGCTCCTACGAGCAGTACTTC.

The rearrangement joins TRBV10-3 to TRBJ2-3, with 7 bases aligning to TRBD1. Germline CDR1 and CDR2: ENHRY and SYGVKD. The junction had 7 bases not matched to a gene; V was cut back by 8 bases and J by 2 bases. The CDR3 consists of 14 residues. CDR3 region: CAIGRDSITDTQYF. Written as DNA, the CDR3 is TGTGCCATCGGACGGGACAGTATCACAGATACGCAGTATTTT.

This chain connects TRBV2 to TRBJ2-7; TRBD1 matches 11 bases. Per the germline V gene, CDR1 is SNHLY and CDR2 is FYNNEI. The ends lost 8 bases at V and 6 bases at J; junction bases unmatched: 6. CDR3 length: 13 amino acids. CDR3 in amino acids: CASEGTGGGEQYF. CDR3 nucleotide sequence: TGTGCCAGCGAGGGGACAGGGGGTGGCGAGCAGTACTTC.